These T cell receptor beta chains were read from a single sample in a study of OX40 agonist ivuxolimab in advanced cancers. TCRdb's copy holds only in-frame clones and misses some; the assay was immunoSEQ multiplex PCR. Of fewer than 85,000 clones in the sample, around 80% were seen once. The material sequenced was CD4+ or CD8+ T cells sorted from blood, taken in a trial of the OX40 agonist ivuxolimab. The receptor source for this set is an adult with an advanced solid tumor such as melanoma, head and neck, liver or kidney cancer. The CDR3 runs from the conserved cysteine through the conserved F or W. D genes are given only for firm matches. Size is omitted from some rows. Given values are once, few, many or a class for expanded clones.

-	TRBJ1-1	-	TRBV30	TGTGCCTGGAGTGTCCGGATGAACACTGAAGCTTTCTTT	CAWSVRMNTEAFF
TRBD1	TRBJ2-3	once	TRBV29-1	TGCAGCGCCCCGGGACAGGGACCTCATACGCAGTATTTT	CSAPGQGPHTQYF
-	TRBJ2-7	-	TRBV7-8	TGTGCCAGCAGCTTATTTGACCCCCTAAGCTCCTACGAGCAGTACTTC	CASSLFDPLSSYEQYF
TRBD2	TRBJ2-5	-	TRBV28	TGTGCCAGCATCGCCAGGCGGGGGGGACCCCAGTACTTC	CASIARRGGPQYF
TRBD2	TRBJ2-3	-	TRBV6-5	TGTGCCAGCATCGGTCCGGGACTAGGAGTTGATACGCAGTATTTT	CASIGPGLGVDTQYF
-	TRBJ2-1	-	TRBV27	TGTGCCAGCAGCTCTAGGGACCAGTCCAGCAATGAGCAGTTCTTC	CASSSRDQSSNEQFF
-	TRBJ2-1	-	TRBV27	TGTGCCAGCAGTCCTCACCCCCGGGACCCCAACTCCTACAATGAGCAGTTCTTC	CASSPHPRDPNSYNEQFF
-	TRBJ2-2	-	TRBV5-1	TGCGCCAGCAGCTTGGAGCCCAGGGGGGCCGGGGAGCTGTTTTTT	CASSLEPRGAGELFF
-	TRBJ1-1	once	TRBV14	TGTGCCAGCAGCCATGGTGTTTACACTGAAGCTTTCTTT	CASSHGVYTEAFF
-	TRBJ1-1	once	TRBV4-3	TGCGCCAGCAGCCAATTCTTGTTTTCGCCGGACAGATCAACTGAAGCTTTCTTT	CASSQFLFSPDRSTEAFF
TRBD2	TRBJ2-7	many	TRBV28	TGTGCCAGCAGTTTATGGGAAGCGGGACCCTACGAGCAGTACTTC	CASSLWEAGPYEQYF
-	TRBJ1-1	-	TRBV5-1	TGCGCCAGCAGCTTGACGGACAGTTTGAACACTGAAGCTTTCTTT	CASSLTDSLNTEAFF
-	TRBJ2-5	-	TRBV6-6	TGTGCCAGCAGGTCCCGGGACTTAGGTTTGGAGACCCAGTACTTC	CASRSRDLGLETQYF
-	TRBJ2-3	-	TRBV5-1	TGCGCCAGCAGCTTGGCCATCGGGGCGCTCATCACAGATACGCAGTATTTT	CASSLAIGALITDTQYF
TRBD1	TRBJ2-4	-	TRBV7-6	TGTGCCAGCAGCGCCGGACAGGGGTACATTCAGTACTTC	CASSAGQGYIQYF
-	TRBJ1-5	-	TRBV5-5	TGTGCCAGCACCAAGGCGGGAGGGGCGATAAGCAATCAGCCCCAGCATTTT	CASTKAGGAISNQPQHF
-	TRBJ2-3	-	TRBV6-1	TGTGCCAGCAAGGGTCGGGGAGCAGATACGCAGTATTTT	CASKGRGADTQYF
TRBD2	TRBJ2-1	-	TRBV7-3	TGTGCCAGCAGCTTAGGGTTGGTTAGCGGGGTAGGAGTTGATGAGCAGTTCTTC	CASSLGLVSGVGVDEQFF
-	TRBJ2-5	-	TRBV15	TGTGCCACCAGCAGAGACCGGGGGCAAGAGACCCAGTACTTC	CATSRDRGQETQYF
-	TRBJ2-7	-	TRBV7-9	TGTGCCAGCGCAGTGCCTAGGGGGGTCTTCTACGAGCAGTACTTC	CASAVPRGVFYEQYF
TRBD2	TRBJ2-5	-	TRBV5-4	TGTGCCAGCAGTCTGGATAGCGGGGGGCGGGAGACCCAGTACTTC	CASSLDSGGRETQYF
-	TRBJ1-1	-	TRBV5-4	TGTGCCAGCAGCCGGGACCCGGTGGGGGTAGCTTTCTTT	CASSRDPVGVAFF
TRBD2	TRBJ2-3	-	TRBV19	TGTGCCAGTAAAGATAGCGGGAGACGTGATACGCAGTATTTT	CASKDSGRRDTQYF
-	TRBJ1-2	-	TRBV6-5	TGTGCCAGCAGTCAACAACAGGGTGTTAACTATGGCTACACCTTC	CASSQQQGVNYGYTF
-	TRBJ1-2	few	TRBV7-9	TGTGCCAGCAGCGCCGAGATTAACGGCTACACCTTC	CASSAEINGYTF
-	TRBJ2-7	-	TRBV5-8	TGTGCCAGCAGCTTTTTAGCGGAGAGCTCCTACGAGCAGTACTTC	CASSFLAESSYEQYF
-	TRBJ1-1	-	TRBV18	TGTGCCAGCTCACCCGTCAGAGGACAGAAGCTCGAAGCTTTCTTT	CASSPVRGQKLEAFF
TRBD1	TRBJ1-1	-	TRBV19	TGTGCCAGTAGTATATCAGGGGGCGTGGGTGAAACTGAAGCTTTCTTT	CASSISGGVGETEAFF
TRBD1	TRBJ1-4	-	TRBV27	TGTGCCAGCAGAAGTACCGGGACAGGGGGTGAAAAACTGTTTTTT	CASRSTGTGGEKLFF
TRBD2	TRBJ2-5	once	TRBV18	TGTGCCAGCTCCGGGACTAGCGGGAGAGGGGCCGAACAAGAGACCCAGTACTTC	CASSGTSGRGAEQETQYF
-	TRBJ1-5	-	TRBV28	TGTGCCAGCAGTTGGGGGAGGGACCGCGGCAATCAGCCCCAGCATTTT	CASSWGRDRGNQPQHF
-	TRBJ1-1	-	TRBV28	TGTGCCAGCAGTTCCACCAACACTGAAGCTTTCTTT	CASSSTNTEAFF
-	TRBJ1-6	-	TRBV30	TGTGCCTGGTCAGTATCCTATAATTCACCCCTCCACTTT	CAWSVSYNSPLHF
-	TRBJ1-5	-	TRBV30	TGTGCCTGGAGCCATTTCTGGGGGACCCATCAGCCCCAGCATTTT	CAWSHFWGTHQPQHF
TRBD2	TRBJ2-2	-	TRBV13	TGTGCCAGCAGCCCCCGGACTAGCGGGAGTAACACCGGGGAGCTGTTTTTT	CASSPRTSGSNTGELFF
TRBD2	TRBJ2-1	once	TRBV5-1	TGCGCCAGCAGCTTGGTAGCGGGAGGGGGTAGCGATGAGCAGTTCTTC	CASSLVAGGGSDEQFF
TRBD1	TRBJ2-5	-	TRBV25-1	TGTGCCAGGACCCGGGACAGGGAAGGTCGCGAGACCCAGTACTTC	CARTRDREGRETQYF